This record looks at one T cell receptor (beta chain) sequence and its context. What it binds is not known. Every immunoSEQ plate was one replicate of a subset's evenly spread DNA. Clones were read by immunoSEQ multiplex PCR, and TCRdb kept only the in-frame ones, dropping some. The sample yields hundreds of thousands of clones, 60% to 75% seen once. The CDR3 is made up of 15 amino acids. CDR1 is SGHTA, CDR2 FQGNSA, per germline. J was trimmed by 7 bases and V by 2 bases; bases with no gene match: 8. The data originate from a study of shared clonotypes between healthy human individuals. Overall study results and limits: Though the depth was large, rarefaction showed that sorted-subset sequencing was incomplete.

It was into CD45RA+ naive and CD45RA-negative memory subsets that the CD4+ cells were split. Sequenced sample: memory CD4+ T cells sorted from blood. The subset is: CD45RA-negative fraction. V is TRBV7-2 and J is TRBJ2-1; 7 bases align to TRBD2. The source of this sequence is a woman in her twenties or thirties in good health. CDR3 sequence (DNA): TGTGCCAGCAGCTTACGGCGGGAGTACCCGAATGAGCAGTTCTTC. It codes for CASSLRREYPNEQFF.